This record concerns one TCR beta chain sequence. Its antigen is still unknown. The sample is drawn from a study of T-cell reconstitution after alpha-beta-depleted transplantation in children. General observations from the study: One year post-transplant, T-cell counts and diversity were largely derived from T cells produced anew.

Researchers prepared the TCRbeta library using unique molecular identifiers, the study reports. TCRdb itself ran the PCR reads through MiXCR, one entry per CDR3 protein. The table has approximately 130,000 distinct CDR3 sequences, 9.7% seen once. The specimen comprised PBMCs, mostly from graft donor cells, sampled 180 days after TCRalphabeta/CD19-depleted stem cell transplant. This receptor was obtained from a girl under three years old who had a stem cell transplant for combined immunodeficiency, so the T cells may come from the graft donor.

CDR3 in DNA: TGCGCCAGCAGCTTGGGAACCCTCGACACAGATACGCAGTATTTT. This encodes CASSLGTLDTDTQYF. The rearrangement links TRBV5-1 to TRBJ2-3; no firm D call. The germline CDR1 and CDR2 sequences are SGHRS and YFSETQ. CDR3 length equals 15 residues. The V gene lost 0 bases and the J gene lost 2 bases, with 10 bases spanning the gap.